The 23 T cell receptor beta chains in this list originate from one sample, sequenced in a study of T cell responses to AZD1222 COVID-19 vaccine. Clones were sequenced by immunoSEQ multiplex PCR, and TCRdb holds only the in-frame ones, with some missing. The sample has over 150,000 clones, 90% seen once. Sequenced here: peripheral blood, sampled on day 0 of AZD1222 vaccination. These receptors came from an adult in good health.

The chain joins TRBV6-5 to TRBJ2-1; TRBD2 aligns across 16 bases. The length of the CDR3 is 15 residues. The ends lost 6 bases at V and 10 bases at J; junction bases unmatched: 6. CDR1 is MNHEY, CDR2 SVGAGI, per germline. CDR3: CASSQGLAGGREQFF. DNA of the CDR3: TGTGCCAGCAGCCAGGGACTAGCGGGGGGGAGGGAGCAGTTCTTC.

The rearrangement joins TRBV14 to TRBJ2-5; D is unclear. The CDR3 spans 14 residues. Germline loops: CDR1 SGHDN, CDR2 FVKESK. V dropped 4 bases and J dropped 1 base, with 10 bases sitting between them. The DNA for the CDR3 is TGTGCCAGCAGCCTGGACCGAGCCCAAGAGACCCAGTACTTC. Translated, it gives CASSLDRAQETQYF.

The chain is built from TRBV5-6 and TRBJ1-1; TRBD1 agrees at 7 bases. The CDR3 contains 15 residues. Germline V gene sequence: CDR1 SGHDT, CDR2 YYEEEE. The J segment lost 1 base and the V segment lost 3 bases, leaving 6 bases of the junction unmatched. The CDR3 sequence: CASSSIGTANTEAFF. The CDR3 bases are TGTGCCAGCAGCTCGATCGGGACAGCGAACACTGAAGCTTTCTTT.

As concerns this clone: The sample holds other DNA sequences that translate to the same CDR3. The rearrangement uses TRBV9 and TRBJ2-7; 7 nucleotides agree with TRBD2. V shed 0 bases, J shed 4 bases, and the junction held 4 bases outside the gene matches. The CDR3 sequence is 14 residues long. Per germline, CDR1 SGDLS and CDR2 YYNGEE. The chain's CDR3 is CASSVGAGEYEQYF. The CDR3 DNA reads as TGTGCCAGCAGCGTAGGTGCGGGGGAATACGAGCAGTACTTC.

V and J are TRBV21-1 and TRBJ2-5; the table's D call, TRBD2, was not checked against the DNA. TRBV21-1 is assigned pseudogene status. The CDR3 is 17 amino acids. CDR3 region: CASSKAPSDPYQETQYF. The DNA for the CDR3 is TGTGCCAGCAGCAAAGCCCCTAGCGACCCGTACCAAGAGACCCAGTACTTC.

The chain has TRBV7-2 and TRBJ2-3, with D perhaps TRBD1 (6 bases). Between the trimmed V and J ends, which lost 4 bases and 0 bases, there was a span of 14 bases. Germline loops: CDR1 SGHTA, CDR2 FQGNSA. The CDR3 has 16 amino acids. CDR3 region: CASSSSVRGSTDTQYF. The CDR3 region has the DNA TGTGCCAGCAGCTCCTCGGTTAGGGGGAGCACAGATACGCAGTATTTT.

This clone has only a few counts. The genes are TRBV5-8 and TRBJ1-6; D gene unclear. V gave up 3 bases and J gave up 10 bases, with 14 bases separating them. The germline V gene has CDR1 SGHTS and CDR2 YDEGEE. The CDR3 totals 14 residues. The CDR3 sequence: CASSSLTNGSPLHF. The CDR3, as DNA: TGTGCCAGCAGCTCACTCACGAACGGGTCACCCCTCCACTTT.

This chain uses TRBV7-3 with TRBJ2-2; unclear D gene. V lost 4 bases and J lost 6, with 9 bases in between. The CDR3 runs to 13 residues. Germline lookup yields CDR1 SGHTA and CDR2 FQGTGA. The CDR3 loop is CASSSKFAGELFF. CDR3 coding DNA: TGTGCCAGCAGCTCAAAATTCGCCGGGGAGCTGTTTTTT.

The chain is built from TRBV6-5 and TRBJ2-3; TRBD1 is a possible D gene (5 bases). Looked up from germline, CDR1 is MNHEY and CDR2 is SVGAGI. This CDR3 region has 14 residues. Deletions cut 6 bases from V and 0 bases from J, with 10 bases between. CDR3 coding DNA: TGTGCCAGCAGCCCCAGGGCGAGCACAGATACGCAGTATTTT. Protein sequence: CASSPRASTDTQYF.

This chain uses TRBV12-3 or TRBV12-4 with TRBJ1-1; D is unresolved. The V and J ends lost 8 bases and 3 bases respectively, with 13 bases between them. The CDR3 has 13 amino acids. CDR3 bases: TGTGCCAGCGGCGCGGGGAGGGACACTGAAGCTTTCTTT. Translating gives CASGAGRDTEAFF.

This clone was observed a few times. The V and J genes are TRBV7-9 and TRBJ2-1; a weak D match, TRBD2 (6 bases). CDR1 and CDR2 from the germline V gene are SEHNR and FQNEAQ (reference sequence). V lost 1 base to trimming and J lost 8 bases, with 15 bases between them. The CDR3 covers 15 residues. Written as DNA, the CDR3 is TGTGCCAGCAGCTTAGGAGGAGGGCTAGTCCATGAGCAGTTCTTC. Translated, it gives CASSLGGGLVHEQFF.

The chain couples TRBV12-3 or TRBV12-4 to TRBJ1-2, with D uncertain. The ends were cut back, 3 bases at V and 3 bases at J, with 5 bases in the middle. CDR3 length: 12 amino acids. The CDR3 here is CASSFRHYGYTF. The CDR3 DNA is TGTGCCAGCAGTTTCCGACACTATGGCTACACCTTC.

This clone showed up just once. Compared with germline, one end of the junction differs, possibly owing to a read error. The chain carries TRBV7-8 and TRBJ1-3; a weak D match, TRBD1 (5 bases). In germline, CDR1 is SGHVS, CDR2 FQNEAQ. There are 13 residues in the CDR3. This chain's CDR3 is CASSLGTGNTIYF. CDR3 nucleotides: TGTGCCAGTAGCTTAGGGACCGGAAACACCATATATTTT. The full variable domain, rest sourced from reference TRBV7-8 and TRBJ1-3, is GAGVSQSPRYKVAKRGQDVALRCDPISGHVSLFWYQQALGQGPEFLTYFQNEAQLDKSGLPSDRFFAERPEGSVSTLKIQRTQQEDSAVYLCASSLGTGNTIYFGEGSWLTVV.

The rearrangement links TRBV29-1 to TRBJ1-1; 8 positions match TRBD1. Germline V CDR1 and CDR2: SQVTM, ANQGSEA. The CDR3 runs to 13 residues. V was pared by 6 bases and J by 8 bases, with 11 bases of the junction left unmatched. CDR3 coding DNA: TGCAGCGTCCAGACAGGGGAATTTACAGAAGCTTTCTTT. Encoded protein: CSVQTGEFTEAFF.

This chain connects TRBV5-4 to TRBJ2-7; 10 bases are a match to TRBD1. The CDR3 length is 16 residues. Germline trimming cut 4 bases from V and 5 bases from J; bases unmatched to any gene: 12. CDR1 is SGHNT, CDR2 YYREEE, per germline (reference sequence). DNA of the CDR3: TGTGCCAGCAGCCGGGGGCGGGGACAGGGGAACCACGAGCAGTACTTC. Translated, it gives CASSRGRGQGNHEQYF.

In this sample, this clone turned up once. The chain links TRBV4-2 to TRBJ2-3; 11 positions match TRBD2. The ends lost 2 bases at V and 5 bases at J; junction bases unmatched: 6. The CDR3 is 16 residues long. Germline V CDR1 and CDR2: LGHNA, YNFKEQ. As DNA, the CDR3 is TGTGCCAGCAGCCAAAAACTAGCGGGGGAGGGAGATACGCAGTATTTT. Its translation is CASSQKLAGEGDTQYF.

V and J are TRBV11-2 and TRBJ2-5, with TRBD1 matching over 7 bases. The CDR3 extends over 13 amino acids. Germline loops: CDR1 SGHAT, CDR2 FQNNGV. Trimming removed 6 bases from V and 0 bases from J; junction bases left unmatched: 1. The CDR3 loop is CASRTGNQETQYF. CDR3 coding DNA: TGTGCCAGCAGGACAGGGAACCAAGAGACCCAGTACTTC.

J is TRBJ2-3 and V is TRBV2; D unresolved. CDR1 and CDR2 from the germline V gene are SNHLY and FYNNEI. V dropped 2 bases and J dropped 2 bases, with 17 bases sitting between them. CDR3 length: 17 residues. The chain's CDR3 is CASSEFSGRHFTDTQYF. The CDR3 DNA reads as TGTGCCAGCAGTGAATTTTCGGGTCGACACTTCACAGATACGCAGTATTTT.

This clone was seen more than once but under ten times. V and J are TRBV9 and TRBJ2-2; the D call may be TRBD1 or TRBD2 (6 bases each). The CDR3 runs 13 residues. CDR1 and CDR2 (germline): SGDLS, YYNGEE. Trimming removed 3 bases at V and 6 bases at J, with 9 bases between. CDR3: CASSGGAAGELFF. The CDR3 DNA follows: TGTGCCAGCAGCGGGGGGGCCGCCGGGGAGCTGTTTTTT.

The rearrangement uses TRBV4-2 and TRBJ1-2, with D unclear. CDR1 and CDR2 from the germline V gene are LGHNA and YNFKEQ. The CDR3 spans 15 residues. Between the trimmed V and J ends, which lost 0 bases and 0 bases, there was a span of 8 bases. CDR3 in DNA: TGTGCCAGCAGCCAAGAAGAATACCCTAACTATGGCTACACCTTC. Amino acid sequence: CASSQEEYPNYGYTF.

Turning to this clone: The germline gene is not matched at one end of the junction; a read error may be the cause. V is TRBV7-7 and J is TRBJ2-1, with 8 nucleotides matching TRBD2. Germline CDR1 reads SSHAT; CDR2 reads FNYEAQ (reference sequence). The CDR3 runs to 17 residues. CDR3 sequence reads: CASSLGRGGPSYNEQFF. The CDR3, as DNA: TGTGCTAGCAGCTTGGGTCGGGGGGGGCCTTCCTACAATGAGCAGTTCTTC.

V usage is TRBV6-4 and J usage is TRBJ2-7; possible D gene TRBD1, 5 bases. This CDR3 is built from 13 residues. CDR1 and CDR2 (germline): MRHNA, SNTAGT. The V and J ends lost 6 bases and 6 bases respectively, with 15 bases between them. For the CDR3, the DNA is TGTGCCAGCAGCCAAGGGGTCCCACCCGAGCAGTACTTC. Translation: CASSQGVPPEQYF.

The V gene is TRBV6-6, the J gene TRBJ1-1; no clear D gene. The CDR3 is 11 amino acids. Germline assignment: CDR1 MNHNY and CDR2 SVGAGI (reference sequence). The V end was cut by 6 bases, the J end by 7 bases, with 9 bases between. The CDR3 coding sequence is TGTGCCAGCAGCATAACCGTTGAAGCTTTCTTT. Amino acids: CASSITVEAFF.